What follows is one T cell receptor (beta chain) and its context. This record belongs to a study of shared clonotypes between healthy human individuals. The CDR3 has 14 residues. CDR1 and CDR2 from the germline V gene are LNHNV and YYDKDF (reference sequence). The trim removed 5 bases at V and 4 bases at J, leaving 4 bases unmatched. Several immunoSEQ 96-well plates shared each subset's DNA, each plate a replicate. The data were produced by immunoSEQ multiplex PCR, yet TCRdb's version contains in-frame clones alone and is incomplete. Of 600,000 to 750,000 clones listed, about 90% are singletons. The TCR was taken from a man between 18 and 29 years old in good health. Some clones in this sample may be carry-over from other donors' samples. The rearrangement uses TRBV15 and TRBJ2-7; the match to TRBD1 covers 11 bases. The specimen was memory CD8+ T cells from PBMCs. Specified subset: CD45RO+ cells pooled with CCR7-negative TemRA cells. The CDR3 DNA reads TGTGCCACCAGCTTGGACAGGGGGCTTTACGAGCAGTACTTC. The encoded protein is CATSLDRGLYEQYF.